The T cell receptor beta chain under discussion was sequenced for a study of T cells in Graves' hyperthyroidism and ophthalmopathy. Findings and caveats of the study: Clonotypes that were expanded in thyroid above 0.001 mostly appeared in blood too.

This clonotype was counted ten times or more. Its antigen is unknown. What was amplified from RNA transcripts were TCR beta CDR3 regions. RT-PCR in the first round (using the HTBI primer set) targeted the TCR CDR3. TCRdb used MiXCR to reprocess the multiplex PCR reads, holding one entry per CDR3 protein. The sample shows about 320,000 distinct CDR3 sequences, about 15% of them seen only once. Patients with uncontrolled infections, other autoimmune diseases, pregnancy or lactation were excluded. Diagnosis relied on clinical symptoms, serum thyroxine and TRAb, thyroid ultrasound and orbital computed tomography. Germline lookup yields CDR1 KGHSH and CDR2 LQKENI. The V and J ends lost 4 bases and 4 bases respectively, with 14 bases between them. The CDR3 totals 15 residues.

The TCR was taken from a man aged 25-45 years with Graves' hyperthyroidism. Specimen: blood. This chain connects TRBV18 to TRBJ2-1; D is unresolved. In DNA form, the CDR3 reads TGTGCCAGCTCACTGGAGAAGGTTTCGTACAATGAGCAGTTCTTC. This translates into CASSLEKVSYNEQFF.